The rows below give T cell receptor beta chains drawn from one sample of a study of cytomegalovirus exposure and HLA in healthy donors. The assay was immunoSEQ multiplex PCR, and TCRdb's table has in-frame clones only and misses some. This sample has 82,000 or so clones; 95% occur once, and the top ten carry about 0.7%. The sample comprised PBMCs. Source of these receptors: a woman aged 18-29 years in good health and CMV-seronegative. Both conserved end residues are part of each CDR3. D genes are given only for firm matches. The size entry is marked missing in some rows and otherwise reads once, few, many or a size class.

j_call | cdr3_length | v_call | d_call | clone_size | cdr3_aa | cdr3_nt
TRBJ1-2 | 15 | TRBV4-1 | - | - | CASSQVHGGIYGYTF | TGCGCCAGCAGTCAAGTCCATGGGGGGATCTATGGCTACACCTTC
TRBJ2-2 | 15 | TRBV7-7 | - | - | CASSAVAANTGELFF | TGTGCCAGCAGCGCGGTAGCAGCCAACACCGGGGAGCTGTTTTTT
TRBJ1-1 | 16 | TRBV13 | TRBD1 | - | CASSDPSDRGNTEAFF | TGTGCCAGCAGCGACCCTTCGGACAGGGGAAACACTGAAGCTTTCTTT
TRBJ1-2 | 14 | TRBV6-1 | TRBD1 | - | CASIPGTGVGGYTF | TGTGCCAGCATCCCCGGGACAGGGGTTGGTGGCTACACCTTC
TRBJ2-5 | 14 | TRBV25-1 | - | - | CASTNPRDQETQYF | TGTGCCAGCACTAACCCCAGGGACCAAGAGACCCAGTACTTC
TRBJ2-3 | 16 | TRBV27 | - | - | CASTTLQGARTDTQYF | TGTGCCAGCACCACTCTACAGGGCGCGAGGACAGATACGCAGTATTTT
TRBJ2-7 | 13 | TRBV11-2 | - | - | CASSSPVRIGQYF | TGTGCCAGCAGCTCCCCGGTCAGGATCGGGCAGTACTTC
TRBJ2-1 | 15 | TRBV7-9 | TRBD1 | - | CASSSGQGAYNEQFF | TGTGCCAGCAGCTCGGGACAGGGCGCCTACAATGAGCAGTTCTTC
TRBJ1-1 | 15 | TRBV7-2 | - | - | CASRPGGGFNTEAFF | TGTGCCAGCAGGCCAGGCGGGGGTTTCAACACTGAAGCTTTCTTT
TRBJ1-2 | 13 | TRBV6-5 | TRBD1 | - | CASFAGGNYGYTF | TGTGCCAGCTTCGCAGGGGGTAACTATGGCTACACCTTC
TRBJ2-5 | 16 | TRBV14 | - | - | CASSLQTGRSGETQYF | TGTGCCAGCAGCCTTCAGACAGGGAGGAGCGGGGAGACCCAGTACTTC
TRBJ1-6 | 17 | TRBV9 | TRBD1 | - | CASSTRQGDSYNSPLHF | TGTGCCAGCAGCACCCGACAGGGTGACTCCTATAATTCACCCCTCCACTTT
TRBJ1-2 | 15 | TRBV6-1 | - | - | CASSEGGFIDYGYTF | TGTGCCAGCAGTGAGGGGGGGTTTATCGACTATGGCTACACCTTC
TRBJ2-1 | 14 | TRBV5-8 | - | - | CASSFQIGGAEQFF | TGTGCCAGCAGCTTTCAGATCGGGGGAGCTGAGCAGTTCTTC
TRBJ1-4 | 12 | TRBV5-4 | TRBD1 | - | CASSWDSEKLFF | TGTGCCAGCAGCTGGGACAGTGAAAAACTGTTTTTT
TRBJ1-1 | 17 | TRBV5-6 | - | - | CASSPGWGGYLNTEAFF | TGTGCCAGCAGCCCCGGGTGGGGGGGGTACTTGAACACTGAAGCTTTCTTT
TRBJ1-1 | 14 | TRBV13 | TRBD1 | - | CASSQDRVNTEAFF | TGTGCCAGCAGCCAAGACAGGGTGAACACTGAAGCTTTCTTT
TRBJ1-5 | 13 | TRBV2 | TRBD1 | - | CASSRDRDQPQHF | TGTGCCAGCAGTCGGGACAGGGATCAGCCCCAGCATTTT
TRBJ2-7 | 10 | TRBV5-8 | - | - | CASSFDEQYF | TGTGCCAGCAGCTTCGACGAGCAGTACTTC
TRBJ2-5 | 13 | TRBV27 | - | - | CASAEGAAGTQYF | TGTGCCAGCGCGGAGGGCGCCGCGGGGACCCAGTACTTC
TRBJ2-5 | 15 | TRBV7-2 | TRBD2 | once | CASSSRGGRQETQYF | TGTGCCAGCAGCTCTCGGGGGGGGAGACAAGAGACCCAGTACTTC
TRBJ2-5 | 16 | TRBV18 | - | - | CASSPLGSSGKETQYF | TGTGCCAGCTCACCACTAGGCTCCAGCGGAAAAGAGACCCAGTACTTC
TRBJ2-7 | 16 | TRBV6-6 | TRBD2 | - | CASSPDSGLAGYEQYF | TGTGCCAGCAGCCCAGACTCGGGACTAGCGGGGTACGAGCAGTACTTC
TRBJ2-7 | 13 | TRBV7-9 | - | once | CASSRSGTYEQYF | TGTGCCAGCAGTAGGTCGGGAACCTACGAGCAGTACTTC
TRBJ2-3 | 15 | TRBV7-7 | TRBD2 | - | CASSPSGGPTDTQYF | TGTGCCAGCAGCCCAAGCGGGGGACCCACAGATACGCAGTATTTT
TRBJ2-3 | 16 | TRBV5-4 | TRBD1 | - | CASSRGGFASTDTQYF | TGTGCCAGCAGCCGAGGGGGCTTTGCTAGCACAGATACGCAGTATTTT
TRBJ2-5 | 13 | TRBV7-2 | - | - | CASRGASQETQYF | TGTGCCAGCCGGGGGGCTTCACAAGAGACCCAGTACTTC
TRBJ2-5 | 15 | TRBV5-4 | TRBD1 | - | CASSSNRGIEETQYF | TGTGCCAGCAGCTCTAACAGGGGGATCGAGGAGACCCAGTACTTC
TRBJ2-1 | 21 | TRBV4-1 | TRBD2 | - | CASSQAPGLAGPQGFYNEQFF | TGCGCCAGCAGCCAAGCTCCGGGACTAGCGGGGCCCCAGGGCTTCTACAATGAGCAGTTCTTC
TRBJ1-2 | 15 | TRBV19 | TRBD1 | - | CASSLLGQGSYGYTF | TGTGCCAGTAGTCTCCTTGGACAGGGTAGCTATGGCTACACCTTC
TRBJ2-3 | 15 | TRBV7-2 | TRBD1 | - | CASSSRQGRTDTQYF | TGTGCCAGCAGCTCCAGACAGGGAAGGACAGATACGCAGTATTTT
TRBJ1-6 | 17 | TRBV7-2 | - | once | CASSLALGLRLNSPLHF | TGTGCCAGCAGCTTAGCCCTAGGCCTAAGGTTAAATTCACCCCTCCACTTT
TRBJ1-1 | 14 | TRBV18 | TRBD1 | - | CASSRVTGDTEAFF | TGTGCCAGCTCCCGGGTTACAGGGGATACTGAAGCTTTCTTT
TRBJ2-1 | 16 | TRBV4-3 | TRBD2 | once | CASSQVAGGTYNEQFF | TGCGCCAGCAGCCAAGTAGCGGGGGGGACCTACAATGAGCAGTTCTTC
TRBJ1-4 | 11 | TRBV28 | - | - | CSSRQNEKLFF | TGTTCCAGCAGGCAGAATGAAAAACTGTTTTTT
TRBJ2-7 | 12 | TRBV19 | TRBD1 | - | CASSLGTGEQYF | TGTGCCAGTAGTCTGGGGACAGGTGAGCAGTACTTC
TRBJ1-1 | 14 | TRBV19 | TRBD1 | - | CASRMTGRSTEAFF | TGTGCCAGTAGGATGACAGGGAGGAGCACTGAAGCTTTCTTT
TRBJ1-6 | 13 | TRBV19 | - | - | CASSWPGGSPLHF | TGTGCCAGTAGCTGGCCGGGGGGCTCACCCCTCCACTTT
TRBJ1-5 | 16 | TRBV2 | TRBD1 | - | CASSEKGARGNQPQHF | TGTGCCAGCAGTGAAAAGGGGGCGAGAGGAAATCAGCCCCAGCATTTT
TRBJ2-5 | 14 | TRBV15 | - | - | CATSRAGIGETQYF | TGTGCCACCAGCAGAGCGGGGATTGGGGAGACCCAGTACTTC
TRBJ2-1 | 17 | TRBV27 | TRBD2 | - | CASSLFALAGIDNEQFF | TGTGCCAGCAGTTTATTCGCACTAGCGGGAATCGATAATGAGCAGTTCTTC
TRBJ2-5 | 14 | TRBV5-5 | TRBD1 | once | CASSLEGAGETQYF | TGTGCCAGCAGCTTGGAGGGGGCCGGGGAGACCCAGTACTTC
TRBJ2-5 | 15 | TRBV6-5 | TRBD1 | - | CASRVEQGAGETQYF | TGTGCCAGCAGGGTCGAACAGGGGGCGGGGGAGACCCAGTACTTC
TRBJ2-5 | 18 | TRBV2 | TRBD2 | - | CASSEFLAGGPYQETQYF | TGTGCCAGCAGTGAATTCCTAGCGGGGGGCCCGTACCAAGAGACCCAGTACTTC
TRBJ2-2 | 13 | TRBV6-5 | - | - | CASRETLTGELFF | TGTGCCAGCAGGGAGACTCTCACCGGGGAGCTGTTTTTT
TRBJ1-3 | 16 | TRBV7-9 | - | - | CASSLTSVSSGNTIYF | TGTGCCAGCAGCTTAACGTCTGTTAGCTCTGGAAACACCATATATTTT
TRBJ2-3 | 14 | TRBV5-4 | TRBD1 | - | CASSNRTGRDTQYF | TGTGCCAGCAGTAATCGGACAGGGCGGGATACGCAGTATTTT
TRBJ2-7 | 13 | TRBV18 | - | - | CASSPVVSGEQYF | TGTGCCAGCTCACCTGTCGTTTCGGGTGAGCAGTACTTC
TRBJ2-7 | 15 | TRBV18 | - | - | CASSPGHDGPYEQYF | TGTGCCAGCTCACCCGGACACGACGGGCCCTACGAGCAGTACTTC